This T cell receptor beta chain was identified in a study of OX40 agonist ivuxolimab in advanced cancers. Using immunoSEQ multiplex PCR, the repertoire was profiled, and TCRdb retains in-frame clones only, with some absent. The data contain 48,000 or so clones, roughly 83% of them singletons. Germline-derived CDR1 and CDR2 are SGHDT and YYEEEE. This CDR3 region has 14 residues. Trimming shortened V by 0 bases and J by 8 bases, and 12 bases separated the two germline ends. Sample: CD4+ or CD8+ T cells sorted from blood, taken in a trial of the OX40 agonist ivuxolimab. The clonotype comes from an adult with an advanced solid tumor such as melanoma, head and neck, liver or kidney cancer. The rearrangement uses TRBV5-6 and TRBJ1-5, with D possibly TRBD1 on 6 matching bases. The CDR3, as DNA: TGTGCCAGCAGCTTGGGACAGGAAGGGGAGCCCCAGCATTTT. Its translation: CASSLGQEGEPQHF.